This T cell receptor beta chain was obtained from a study of blood T cell repertoires in COVID-19. Data came from immunoSEQ multiplex PCR; TCRdb stores just in-frame clones and leaves some out. The data hold some 490,000 clones, with roughly nine tenths observed a single time. The CDR3 is 14 residues long. V lost 3 bases to trimming and J lost 2 bases, with 8 bases between them. Germline V lookup: CDR1 MGHDK, CDR2 SYGVNS. The rearrangement joins TRBV25-1 to TRBJ1-3, with D perhaps matching TRBD1 (6 bases). What was sequenced was PBMCs or T cells enriched from blood (not recorded which). The receptor's source is an older woman who had recovered from COVID-19. The CDR3 sequence: CASSDPGAGNTIYF. The DNA of the CDR3 is TGTGCCAGCAGTGACCCAGGGGCTGGAAACACCATATATTTT.